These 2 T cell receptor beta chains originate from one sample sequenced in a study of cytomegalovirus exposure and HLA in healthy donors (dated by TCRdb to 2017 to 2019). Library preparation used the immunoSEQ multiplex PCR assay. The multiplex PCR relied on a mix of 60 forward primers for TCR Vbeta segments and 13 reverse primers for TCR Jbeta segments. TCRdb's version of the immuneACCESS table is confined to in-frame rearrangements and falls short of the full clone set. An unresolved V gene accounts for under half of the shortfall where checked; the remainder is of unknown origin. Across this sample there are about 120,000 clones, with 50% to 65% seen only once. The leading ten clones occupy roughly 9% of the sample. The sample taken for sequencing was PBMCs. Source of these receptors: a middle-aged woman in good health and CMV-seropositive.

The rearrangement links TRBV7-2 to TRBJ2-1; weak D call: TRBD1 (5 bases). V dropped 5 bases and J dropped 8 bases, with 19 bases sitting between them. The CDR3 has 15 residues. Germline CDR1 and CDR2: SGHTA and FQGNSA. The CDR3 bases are TGTGCCAGCAGCGCACAGGATGGAGTCCCATATGAGCAGTTCTTC. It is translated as CASSAQDGVPYEQFF.

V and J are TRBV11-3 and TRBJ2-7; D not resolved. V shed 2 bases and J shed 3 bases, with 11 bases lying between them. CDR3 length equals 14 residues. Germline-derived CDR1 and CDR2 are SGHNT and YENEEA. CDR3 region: CASSLTVESYEQYF. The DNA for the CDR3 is TGTGCCAGCAGCTTAACAGTAGAGAGCTACGAGCAGTACTTC.